These 13 T cell receptor beta chains came from one sample sequenced in a study of CD8+CD57+ T cells in acquired aplastic anemia. The study profiled TCR beta VDJ and CDR3 using genomic DNA as template. TCRdb ran MiXCR on the reads and lists one entry per CDR3 protein. The data show under 200,000 distinct CDR3 sequences, just under 65% seen once. What was sequenced was sorted CD4+, CD8+, or CD8+CD57+ T cells (not recorded which) from PBMCs. The source is a human donor in good health.

This sequence joins TRBV5-6 and TRBJ1-3; TRBD1 matches 7 bases. Looked up from germline, CDR1 is SGHDT and CDR2 is YYEEEE. The CDR3 totals 15 residues. V dropped 6 bases and J dropped 2; count of bases not matched to a gene: 8. CDR3 nucleotide sequence: TGTGCCAGCACCAGACAGGGATTCGCTGGAAACACCATATATTTT. It codes for CASTRQGFAGNTIYF.

This clonotype has a count of ten or more. Germline is not matched at one junction end, which may reflect a read error. This chain links TRBV19 with TRBJ2-7, with D perhaps TRBD1 or TRBD2 (5 bases each). The germline gives CDR1 LNHDA, CDR2 SQIVND (reference sequence). This CDR3 spans 12 amino acids. Written as DNA, the CDR3 is TGTGCCAGTAGTATGTCCCGGGGACCCGTGGCTTTC. Translating gives CASSMSRGPVAF.

This clonotype was seen more than once but under ten times. The junction differs from germline at one of its ends, possibly a read error. V gene TRBV13 combines with J gene TRBJ1-1; a weak D match, TRBD1 (5 bases). There are 15 residues in the CDR3. The V gene's germline CDR1 is PRHDT and CDR2 FYEKMQ (reference sequence). CDR3 coding DNA: TGTGCCAGCAGCGTAGGGGCGTCCCTGGAGACTGAAGCTTTCTTT. It is translated as CASSVGASLETEAFF.

CDR3: CASSIGQFPSYEQYF. The CDR3 bases are TGTGCCAGTAGTATAGGACAGTTTCCCTCCTACGAGCAGTACTTC. This rearrangement joins TRBV19 to TRBJ2-7, with D possibly TRBD1 on 5 matching bases. Germline CDR1 LNHDA, CDR2 SQIVND (reference sequence). Trimming shortened V by 1 base and J by 0 bases, and 10 bases separated the two germline ends. This CDR3 has 15 residues.

The J gene is TRBJ1-6, the V gene TRBV25-1; D is undetermined. This CDR3 comprises 15 residues. Germline V lookup: CDR1 MGHDK, CDR2 SYGVNS. V gave up 3 bases and J gave up 6 bases, with 12 bases separating them. Here the CDR3 DNA reads TGTGCCAGCAGTGATGGCACGATCGGTAATTCACCCCTCCACTTT. Translation: CASSDGTIGNSPLHF. The whole variable domain, remainder taken from reference TRBV25-1 and TRBJ1-6, is EADIYQTPRYLVIGTGKKITLECSQTMGHDKMYWYQQDPGMELHLIHYSYGVNSTEKGDLSSESTVSRIRTEHFPLTLESARPSHTSQYLCASSDGTIGNSPLHFGNGTRLTVT.

This clonotype was seen repeatedly, ten times or more. The chain has TRBV9 and TRBJ2-2; D not resolved. CDR3 length: 13 residues. CDR1 and CDR2 from the germline V gene are SGDLS and YYNGEE. Trimming left V 6 bases short and J 2 bases short, with 8 bases between. The CDR3 DNA is TGTGCCAGCATGCGGCCAAACACCGGGGAGCTGTTTTTT. This encodes CASMRPNTGELFF.

Comment on this clonotype: This sequence may be a read error, since a much larger clone differs from it by one base. V and J are TRBV6-6 and TRBJ1-5; D not resolved. Germline V gene data show CDR1 as MNHNY and CDR2 as SVGAGI (reference sequence). The length of the CDR3 is 14 residues. V lost 6 bases to trimming and J lost 5 bases, with 14 bases between them. The CDR3 sequence is CASSDLGGYQPQHF. As DNA, the CDR3 is TGTGCCAGCAGCGACTTAGGAGGGTATCAGCCCCAGCATTTT.

The chain joins TRBV7-3 to TRBJ2-2, with a weak D call TRBD1 (6 bases). The CDR3 spans 14 residues. V was clipped by 5 bases and J by 6 bases, with 13 bases between them. CDR1 is SGHTA and CDR2 is FQGTGA in the germline V gene. In DNA, the CDR3 is TGTGCCAGCAGCATTACAGGGTCCGCCGGGGAGCTGTTTTTT. This sequence encodes CASSITGSAGELFF.

The chain has TRBV10-3 and TRBJ1-5; 10 nucleotides line up with TRBD1. Trimming removed 8 bases from V and 2 bases from J; junction bases left unmatched: 0. This CDR3 contains 13 residues. The germline V gene encodes CDR1 ENHRY and CDR2 SYGVKD. CDR3: CAIGQGGNQPQHF. The CDR3 DNA sequence: TGTGCCATCGGACAGGGGGGCAATCAGCCCCAGCATTTT.

The V call is TRBV7-9, the J call TRBJ1-2; D gene unclear. Germline CDR1 reads SEHNR; CDR2 reads FQNEAQ (reference sequence). The CDR3 has 13 residues. Trimming took 7 bases from V and 4 from J, leaving 13 bases between them. CDR3 protein: CASTVDGSYGYTF. The CDR3, as DNA: TGTGCCAGCACCGTAGATGGGAGCTATGGCTACACCTTC.

This chain joins TRBV5-1 and TRBJ2-1; D is uncertain. The CDR3 extends over 14 amino acids. The V end was cut by 3 bases, the J end by 7 bases, with 14 bases between. Germline values: CDR1 SGHRS, CDR2 YFSETQ. DNA for the CDR3: TGCGCCAGCAGCTCTACGACAACGATTAATGAGCAGTTCTTC. Translating gives CASSSTTTINEQFF.

The V call is TRBV19, the J call TRBJ2-2; 9 nucleotides agree with TRBD2. CDR3 size: 16 residues. The junction had 7 bases not matched to a gene; V was cut back by 3 bases and J by 5 bases. Germline-derived CDR1 and CDR2 are LNHDA and SQIVND (reference sequence). CDR3 residues: CASSIPSSGTTGELFF. In DNA form, the CDR3 reads TGTGCCAGTAGTATCCCGTCTAGCGGGACTACCGGGGAGCTGTTTTTT.

This clonotype was seen ten or more times. The chain has TRBV29-1 and TRBJ2-7; D not resolved. V was clipped by 4 bases and J by 0 bases, with 7 bases between them. Germline CDR1 SQVTM, CDR2 ANQGSEA. The length of the CDR3 is 12 residues. The chain's CDR3 is CSVGDSSYEQYF. CDR3 nucleotide sequence: TGCAGCGTTGGGGATAGCTCCTACGAGCAGTACTTC.